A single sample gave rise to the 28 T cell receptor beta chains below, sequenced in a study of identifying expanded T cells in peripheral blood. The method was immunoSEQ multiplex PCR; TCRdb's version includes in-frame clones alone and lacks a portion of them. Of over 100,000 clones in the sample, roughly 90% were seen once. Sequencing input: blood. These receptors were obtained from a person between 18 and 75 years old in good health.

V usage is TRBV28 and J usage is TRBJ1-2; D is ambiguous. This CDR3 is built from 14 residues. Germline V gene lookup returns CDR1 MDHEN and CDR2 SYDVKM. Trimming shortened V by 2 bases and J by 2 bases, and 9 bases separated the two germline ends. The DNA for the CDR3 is TGTGCCAGCAGTTTAATGCACCCCAACTATGGCTACACCTTC. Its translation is CASSLMHPNYGYTF.

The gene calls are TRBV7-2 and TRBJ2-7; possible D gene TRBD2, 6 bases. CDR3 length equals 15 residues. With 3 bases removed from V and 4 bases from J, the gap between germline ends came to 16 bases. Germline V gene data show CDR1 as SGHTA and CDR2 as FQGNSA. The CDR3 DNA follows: TGTGCCAGCAGCTTTGGGTCATCTGGGGGGTACGAGCAGTACTTC. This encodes CASSFGSSGGYEQYF.

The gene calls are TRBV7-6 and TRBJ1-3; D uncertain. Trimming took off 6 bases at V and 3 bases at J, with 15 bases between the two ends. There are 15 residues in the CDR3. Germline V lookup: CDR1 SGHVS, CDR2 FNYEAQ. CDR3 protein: CASRTGSLDGNTIYF. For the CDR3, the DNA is TGTGCCAGCAGGACTGGTTCGCTCGATGGAAACACCATATATTTT.

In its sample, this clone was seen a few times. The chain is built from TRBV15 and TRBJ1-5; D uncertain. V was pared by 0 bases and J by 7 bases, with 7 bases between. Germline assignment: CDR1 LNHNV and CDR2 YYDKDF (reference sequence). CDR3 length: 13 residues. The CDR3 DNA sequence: TGTGCCACCAGCAGAGATCTAGGGCAGCCCCAGCATTTT. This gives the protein CATSRDLGQPQHF.

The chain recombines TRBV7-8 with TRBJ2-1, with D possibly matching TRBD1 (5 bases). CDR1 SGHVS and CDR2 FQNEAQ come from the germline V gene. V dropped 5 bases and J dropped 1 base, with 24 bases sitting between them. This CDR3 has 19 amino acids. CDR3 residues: CASSPADKGFLWSYNEQFF. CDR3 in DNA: TGTGCCAGCAGCCCCGCGGACAAGGGATTCCTATGGTCCTACAATGAGCAGTTCTTC.

The CDR3 loop reads CASSDRVNTEAFF. The CDR3 coding sequence is TGTGCCAGTAGTGACAGGGTGAACACTGAAGCTTTCTTT. The chain has TRBV19 and TRBJ1-1, with TRBD1 matching over 7 bases. Germline values: CDR1 LNHDA, CDR2 SQIVND (reference sequence). V shed 5 bases and J 0 bases; nucleotides not matched to a gene: 0. The CDR3 loop spans 13 amino acids.

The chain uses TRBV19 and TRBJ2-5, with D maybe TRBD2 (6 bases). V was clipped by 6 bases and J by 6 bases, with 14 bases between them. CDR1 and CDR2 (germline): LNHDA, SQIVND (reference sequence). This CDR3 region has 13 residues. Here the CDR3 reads CASSLQEGQTQYF. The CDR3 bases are TGTGCCAGTAGCTTACAGGAGGGGCAGACCCAGTACTTC.

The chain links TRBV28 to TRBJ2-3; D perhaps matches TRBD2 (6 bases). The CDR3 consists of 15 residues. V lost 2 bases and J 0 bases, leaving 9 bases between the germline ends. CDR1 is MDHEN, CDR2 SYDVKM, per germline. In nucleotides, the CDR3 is TGTGCCAGCAGTTTAGGGGGGACTAGCACAGATACGCAGTATTTT. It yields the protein CASSLGGTSTDTQYF.

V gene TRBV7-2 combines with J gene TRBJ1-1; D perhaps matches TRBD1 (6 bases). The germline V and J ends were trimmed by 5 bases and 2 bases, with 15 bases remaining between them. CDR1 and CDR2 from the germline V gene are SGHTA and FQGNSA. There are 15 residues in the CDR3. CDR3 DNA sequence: TGTGCCAGCAGCCCAAGGGAGGGGGGAAACACTGAAGCTTTCTTT. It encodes CASSPREGGNTEAFF.

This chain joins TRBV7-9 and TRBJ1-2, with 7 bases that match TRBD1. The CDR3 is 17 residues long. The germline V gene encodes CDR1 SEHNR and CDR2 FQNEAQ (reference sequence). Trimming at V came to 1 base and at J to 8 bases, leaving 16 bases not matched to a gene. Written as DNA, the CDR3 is TGTGCCAGCAGCTTAGAAGCTCTCCAGGGGGTTGTAGGCGGCTACACCTTC. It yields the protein CASSLEALQGVVGGYTF.

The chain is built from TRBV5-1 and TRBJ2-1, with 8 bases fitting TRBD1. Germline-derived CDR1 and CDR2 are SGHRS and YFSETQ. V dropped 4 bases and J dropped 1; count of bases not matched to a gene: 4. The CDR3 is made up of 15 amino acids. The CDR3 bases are TGCGCCAGCAGCATCTACAGGGGGTCCTACAATGAGCAGTTCTTC. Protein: CASSIYRGSYNEQFF. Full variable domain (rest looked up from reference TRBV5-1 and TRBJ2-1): KAGVTQTPRYLIKTRGQQVTLSCSPISGHRSVSWYQQTPGQGLQFLFEYFSETQRNKGNFPGRFSGRQFSNSRSEMNVSTLELGDSALYLCASSIYRGSYNEQFFGPGTRLTVL.

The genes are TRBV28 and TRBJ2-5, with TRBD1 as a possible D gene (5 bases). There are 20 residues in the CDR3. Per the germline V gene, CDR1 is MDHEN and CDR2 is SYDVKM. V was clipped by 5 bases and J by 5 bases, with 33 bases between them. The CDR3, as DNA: TGTGCCAGCAGTGGTCAGGGAACGGATCAGTGGCGATACGTCCTGGAGACCCAGTACTTC. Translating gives CASSGQGTDQWRYVLETQYF.

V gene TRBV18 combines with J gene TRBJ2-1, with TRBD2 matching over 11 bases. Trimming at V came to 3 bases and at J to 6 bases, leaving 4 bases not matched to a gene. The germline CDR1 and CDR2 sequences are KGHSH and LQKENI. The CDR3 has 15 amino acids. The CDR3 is CASSPETSGINEQFF. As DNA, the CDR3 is TGTGCCAGCTCACCGGAGACTAGCGGGATCAATGAGCAGTTCTTC.

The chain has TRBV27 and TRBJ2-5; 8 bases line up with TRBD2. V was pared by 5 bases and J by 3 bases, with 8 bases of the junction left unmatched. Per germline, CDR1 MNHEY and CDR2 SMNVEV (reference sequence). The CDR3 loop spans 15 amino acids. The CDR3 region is CASSGRREGKETQYF. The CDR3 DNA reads TGTGCCAGCAGTGGAAGACGGGAGGGGAAAGAGACCCAGTACTTC.

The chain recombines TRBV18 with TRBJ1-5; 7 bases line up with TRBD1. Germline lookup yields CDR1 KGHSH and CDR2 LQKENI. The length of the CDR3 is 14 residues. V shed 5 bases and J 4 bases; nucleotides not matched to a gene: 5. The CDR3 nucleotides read TGTGCCAGCTCAAGCCGGGACAGAAATCAGCCCCAGCATTTT. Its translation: CASSSRDRNQPQHF.

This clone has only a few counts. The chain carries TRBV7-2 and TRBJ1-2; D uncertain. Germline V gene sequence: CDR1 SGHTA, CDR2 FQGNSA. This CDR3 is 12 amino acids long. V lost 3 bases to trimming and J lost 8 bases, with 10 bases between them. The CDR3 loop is CASSFGLKGYTF. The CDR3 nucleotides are TGTGCCAGCAGCTTCGGGTTAAAGGGCTACACCTTC.

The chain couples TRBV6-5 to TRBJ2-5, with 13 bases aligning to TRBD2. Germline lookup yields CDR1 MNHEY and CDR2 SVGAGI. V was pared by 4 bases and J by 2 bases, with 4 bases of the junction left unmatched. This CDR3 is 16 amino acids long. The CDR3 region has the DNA TGTGCCAGCAGTTCGGGACTAGCGGGATTTCAAGAGACCCAGTACTTC. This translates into CASSSGLAGFQETQYF.

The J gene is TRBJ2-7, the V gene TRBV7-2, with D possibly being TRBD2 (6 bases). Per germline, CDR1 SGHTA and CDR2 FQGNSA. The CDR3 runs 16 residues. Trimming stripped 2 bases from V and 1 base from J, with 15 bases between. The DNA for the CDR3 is TGTGCCAGCAGCTTACCCCAGGAGCGGGTTTCCTACGAGCAGTACTTC. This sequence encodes CASSLPQERVSYEQYF. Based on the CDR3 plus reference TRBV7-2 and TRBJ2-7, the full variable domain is GAGVSQSPSNKVTEKGKDVELRCDPISGHTALYWYRQSLGQGLEFLIYFQGNSAPDKSGLPSDRFSAERTGGSVSTLTIQRTQQEDSAVYLCASSLPQERVSYEQYFGPGTRLTVT.

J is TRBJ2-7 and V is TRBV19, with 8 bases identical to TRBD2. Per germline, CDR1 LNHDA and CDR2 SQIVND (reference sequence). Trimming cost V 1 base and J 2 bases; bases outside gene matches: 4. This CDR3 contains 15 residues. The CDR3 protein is CASSIASGRTYEQYF. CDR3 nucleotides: TGTGCCAGTAGTATAGCTAGCGGGCGAACCTACGAGCAGTACTTC.

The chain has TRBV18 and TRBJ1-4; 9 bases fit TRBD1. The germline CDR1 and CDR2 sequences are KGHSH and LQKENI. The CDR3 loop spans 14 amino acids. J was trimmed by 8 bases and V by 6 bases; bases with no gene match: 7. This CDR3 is CASSLDRGHEKLFF. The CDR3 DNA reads TGTGCCAGCTCCCTGGACAGGGGACACGAAAAACTGTTTTTT.

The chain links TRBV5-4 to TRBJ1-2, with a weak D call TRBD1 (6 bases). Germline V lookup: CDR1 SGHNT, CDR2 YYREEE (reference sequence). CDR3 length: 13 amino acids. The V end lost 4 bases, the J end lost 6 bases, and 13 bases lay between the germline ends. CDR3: CASSRAGADGYTF. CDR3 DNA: TGTGCCAGCAGCCGAGCGGGGGCCGATGGCTACACCTTC.

The CDR3 nucleotides read TGTGCCAGCAGCTTAGAACAGGGGACAGATACGCAGTATTTT. Translating gives CASSLEQGTDTQYF. V gene TRBV7-9 combines with J gene TRBJ2-3, with TRBD1 matching over 7 bases. Germline V CDR1 and CDR2: SEHNR, FQNEAQ (reference sequence). The J segment lost 3 bases and the V segment lost 1 base, leaving 1 base of the junction unmatched. The CDR3 spans 14 residues. Drawing the rest from reference TRBV7-9 and TRBJ2-3, the complete variable domain is DTGVSQNPRHKITKRGQNVTFRCDPISEHNRLYWYRQTLGQGPEFLTYFQNEAQLEKSRLLSDRFSAERPKGSFSTLEIQRTEQGDSAMYLCASSLEQGTDTQYFGPGTRLTVL.

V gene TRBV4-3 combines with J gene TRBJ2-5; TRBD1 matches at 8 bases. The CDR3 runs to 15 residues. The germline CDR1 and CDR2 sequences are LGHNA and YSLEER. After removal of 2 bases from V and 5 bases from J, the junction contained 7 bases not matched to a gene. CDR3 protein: CASSQNAGGMETQYF. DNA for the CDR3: TGCGCCAGCAGCCAAAACGCAGGGGGCATGGAGACCCAGTACTTC.

The CDR3 DNA reads TGTGCCAGCAGAGATGGGACAAATAATCAGCCCCAGCATTTT. This encodes CASRDGTNNQPQHF. V gene TRBV28 combines with J gene TRBJ1-5; D may be TRBD1 (6 bases). Germline CDR1 is MDHEN and CDR2 is SYDVKM. V dropped 6 bases and J dropped 4 bases, with 13 bases sitting between them. The CDR3 has 14 residues.

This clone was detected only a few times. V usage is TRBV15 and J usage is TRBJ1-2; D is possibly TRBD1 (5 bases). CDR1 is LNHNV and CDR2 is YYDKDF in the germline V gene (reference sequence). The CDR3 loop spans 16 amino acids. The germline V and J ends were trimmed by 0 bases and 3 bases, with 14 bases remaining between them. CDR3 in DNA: TGTGCCACCAGCAGAGATCGGACACCGGCTCACTATGGCTACACCTTC. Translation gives CATSRDRTPAHYGYTF.

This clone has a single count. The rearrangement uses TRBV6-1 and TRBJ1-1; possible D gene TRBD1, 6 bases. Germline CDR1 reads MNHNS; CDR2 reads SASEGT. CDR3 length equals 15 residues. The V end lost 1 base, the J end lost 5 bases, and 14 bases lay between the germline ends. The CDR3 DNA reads TGTGCCAGCAGTGAAGTTCTGGGGGCGGGTACTGAAGCTTTCTTT. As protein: CASSEVLGAGTEAFF.

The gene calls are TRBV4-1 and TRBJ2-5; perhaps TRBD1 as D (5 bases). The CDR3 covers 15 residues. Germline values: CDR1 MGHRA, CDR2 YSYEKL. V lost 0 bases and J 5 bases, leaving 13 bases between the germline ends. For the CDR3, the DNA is TGCGCCAGCAGCCAAGATGAGCCCAGGGTGGAGACCCAGTACTTC. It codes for CASSQDEPRVETQYF.

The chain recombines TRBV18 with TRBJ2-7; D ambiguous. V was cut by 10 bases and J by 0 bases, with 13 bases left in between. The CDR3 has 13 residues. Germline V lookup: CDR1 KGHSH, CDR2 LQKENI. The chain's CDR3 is CATRLTGSYEQYF. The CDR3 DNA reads TGTGCCACCCGGCTAACGGGCTCCTACGAGCAGTACTTC.